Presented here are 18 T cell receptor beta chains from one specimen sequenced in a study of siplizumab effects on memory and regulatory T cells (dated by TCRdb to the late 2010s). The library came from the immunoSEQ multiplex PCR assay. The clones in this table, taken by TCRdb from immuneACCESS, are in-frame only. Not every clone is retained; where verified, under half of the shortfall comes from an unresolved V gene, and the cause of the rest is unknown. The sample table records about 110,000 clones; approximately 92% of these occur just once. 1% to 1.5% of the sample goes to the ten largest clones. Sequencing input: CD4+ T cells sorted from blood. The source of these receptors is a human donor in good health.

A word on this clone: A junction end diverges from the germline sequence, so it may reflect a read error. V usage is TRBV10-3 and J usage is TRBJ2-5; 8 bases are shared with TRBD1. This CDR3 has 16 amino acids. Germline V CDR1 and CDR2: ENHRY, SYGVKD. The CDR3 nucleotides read TGTGCCATCAGTCCCTCTATGGGGACAGGAGAAGAGATCCAGTACTTC. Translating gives CAISPSMGTGEEIQYF.

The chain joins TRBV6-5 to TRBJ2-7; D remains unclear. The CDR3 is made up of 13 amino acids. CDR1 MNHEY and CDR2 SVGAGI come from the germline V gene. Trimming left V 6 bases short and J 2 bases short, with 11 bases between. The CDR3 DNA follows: TGTGCCAGCAGCGAGAGGCACACCTACGAGCAGTACTTC. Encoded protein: CASSERHTYEQYF.

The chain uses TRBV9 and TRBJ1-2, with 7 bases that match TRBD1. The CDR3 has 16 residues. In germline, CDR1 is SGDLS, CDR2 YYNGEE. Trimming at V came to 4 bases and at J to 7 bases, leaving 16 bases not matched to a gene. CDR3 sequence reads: CASSSPQGGGQGGYTF. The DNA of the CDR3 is TGTGCCAGCAGCTCCCCTCAGGGGGGGGGCCAAGGTGGCTACACCTTC.

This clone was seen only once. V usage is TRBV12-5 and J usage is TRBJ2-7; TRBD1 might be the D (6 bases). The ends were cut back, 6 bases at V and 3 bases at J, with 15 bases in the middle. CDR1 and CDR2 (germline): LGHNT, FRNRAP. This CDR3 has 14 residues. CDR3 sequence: CASGLRGFGYEQYF. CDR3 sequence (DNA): TGTGCTAGTGGCCTAAGGGGGTTCGGCTACGAGCAGTACTTC. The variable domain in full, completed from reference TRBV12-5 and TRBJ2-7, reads DARVTQTPRHKVTEMGQEVTMRCQPILGHNTVFWYRQTMMQGLELLAYFRNRAPLDDSGMPKDRFSAEMPDATLATLKIQPSEPRDSAVYFCASGLRGFGYEQYFGPGTRLTVT.

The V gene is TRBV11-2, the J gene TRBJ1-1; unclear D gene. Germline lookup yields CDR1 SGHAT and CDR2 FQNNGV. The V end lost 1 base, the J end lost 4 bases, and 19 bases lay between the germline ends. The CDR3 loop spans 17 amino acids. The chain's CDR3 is CASSLGVWPSVGTEAFF. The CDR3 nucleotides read TGTGCCAGCAGCTTAGGGGTCTGGCCCTCCGTGGGCACTGAAGCTTTCTTT.

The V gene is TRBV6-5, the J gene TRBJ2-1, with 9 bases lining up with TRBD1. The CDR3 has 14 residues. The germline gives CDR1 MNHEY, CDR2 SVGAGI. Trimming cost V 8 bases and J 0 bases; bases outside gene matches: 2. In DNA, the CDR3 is TGTGCCAGCGGACAGGGGTTCTCCTACAATGAGCAGTTCTTC. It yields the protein CASGQGFSYNEQFF.

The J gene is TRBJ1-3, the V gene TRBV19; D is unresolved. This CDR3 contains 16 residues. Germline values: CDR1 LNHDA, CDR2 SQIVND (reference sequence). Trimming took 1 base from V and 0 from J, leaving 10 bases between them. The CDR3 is CASSIGFLSSGNTIYF. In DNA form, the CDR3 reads TGTGCCAGTAGTATAGGTTTCCTCAGCTCTGGAAACACCATATATTTT.

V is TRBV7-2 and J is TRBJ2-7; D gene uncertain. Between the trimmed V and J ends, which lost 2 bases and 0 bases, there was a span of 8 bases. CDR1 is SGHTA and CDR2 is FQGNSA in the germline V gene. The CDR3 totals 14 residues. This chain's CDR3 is CASSLSLISYEQYF. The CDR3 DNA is TGTGCCAGCAGCTTATCGCTGATCTCCTACGAGCAGTACTTC.

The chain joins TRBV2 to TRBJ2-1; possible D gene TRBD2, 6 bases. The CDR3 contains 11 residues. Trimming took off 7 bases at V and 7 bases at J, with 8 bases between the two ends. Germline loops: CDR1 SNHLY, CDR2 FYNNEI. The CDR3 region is CASNGGNEQFF. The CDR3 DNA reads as TGTGCCAGCAACGGGGGTAATGAGCAGTTCTTC. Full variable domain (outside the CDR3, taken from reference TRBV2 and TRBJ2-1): EPEVTQTPSHQVTQMGQEVILRCVPISNHLYFYWYRQILGQKVEFLVSFYNNEISEKSEIFDDQFSVERPDGSNFTLKIRSTKLEDSAMYFCASNGGNEQFFGPGTRLTVL.

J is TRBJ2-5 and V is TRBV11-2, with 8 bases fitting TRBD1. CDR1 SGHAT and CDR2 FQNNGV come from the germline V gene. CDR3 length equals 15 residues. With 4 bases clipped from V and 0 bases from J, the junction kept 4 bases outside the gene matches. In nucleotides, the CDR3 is TGTGCCAGCAGCTCCGGGACAGGATACCAAGAGACCCAGTACTTC. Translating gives CASSSGTGYQETQYF.

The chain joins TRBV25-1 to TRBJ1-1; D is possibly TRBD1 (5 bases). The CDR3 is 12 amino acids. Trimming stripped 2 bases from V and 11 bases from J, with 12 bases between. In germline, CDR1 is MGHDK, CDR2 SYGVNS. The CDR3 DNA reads TGTGCCAGCAGTGAAAGATGGGGCAAGGCTTTCTTT. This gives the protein CASSERWGKAFF.

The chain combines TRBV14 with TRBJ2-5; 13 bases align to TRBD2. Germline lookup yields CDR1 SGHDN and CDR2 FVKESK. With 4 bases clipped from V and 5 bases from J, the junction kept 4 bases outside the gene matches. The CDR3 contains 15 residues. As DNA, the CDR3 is TGTGCCAGCAGCCTCCTACTAGCGGGAGGGGAGACCCAGTACTTC. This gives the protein CASSLLLAGGETQYF.

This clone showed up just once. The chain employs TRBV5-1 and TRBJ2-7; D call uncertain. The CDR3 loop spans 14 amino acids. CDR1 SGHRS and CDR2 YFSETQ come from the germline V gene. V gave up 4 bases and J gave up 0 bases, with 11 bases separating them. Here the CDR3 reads CASSVDHSSYEQYF. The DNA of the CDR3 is TGCGCCAGCAGCGTGGACCACAGCTCCTACGAGCAGTACTTC.

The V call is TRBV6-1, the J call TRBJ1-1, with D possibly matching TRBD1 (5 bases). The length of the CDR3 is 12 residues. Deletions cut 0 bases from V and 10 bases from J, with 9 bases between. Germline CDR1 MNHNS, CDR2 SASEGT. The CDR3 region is CASSEAEQGAFF. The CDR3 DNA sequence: TGTGCCAGCAGTGAAGCCGAGCAGGGAGCTTTCTTT.

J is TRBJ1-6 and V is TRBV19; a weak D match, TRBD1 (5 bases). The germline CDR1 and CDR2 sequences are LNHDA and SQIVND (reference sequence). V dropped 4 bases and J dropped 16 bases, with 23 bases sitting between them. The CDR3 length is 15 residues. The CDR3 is CASSTPGDIPLLLHF. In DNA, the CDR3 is TGTGCCAGTAGTACCCCGGGGGATATCCCCCTATTACTCCACTTT.

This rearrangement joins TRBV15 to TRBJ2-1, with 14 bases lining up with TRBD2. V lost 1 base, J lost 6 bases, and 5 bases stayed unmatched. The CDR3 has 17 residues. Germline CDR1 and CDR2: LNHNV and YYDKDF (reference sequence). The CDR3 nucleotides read TGTGCCACCAGCAGAGGACTAGCGGGGGGGCCTCTCAATGAGCAGTTCTTC. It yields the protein CATSRGLAGGPLNEQFF.

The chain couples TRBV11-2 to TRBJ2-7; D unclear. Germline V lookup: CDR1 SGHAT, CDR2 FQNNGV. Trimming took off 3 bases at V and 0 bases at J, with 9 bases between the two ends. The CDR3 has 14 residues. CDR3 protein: CASSFGRASYEQYF. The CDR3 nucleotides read TGTGCCAGCAGCTTCGGCCGGGCCTCCTACGAGCAGTACTTC.

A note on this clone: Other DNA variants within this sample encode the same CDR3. In DNA form, the CDR3 reads TGTGCCAGCGAGCGGAGCTACGAGCAGTACTTC. Its protein is CASERSYEQYF. The genes are TRBV6-1 and TRBJ2-7; D might be TRBD2 (5 bases). CDR3 length equals 11 residues. The germline V gene has CDR1 MNHNS and CDR2 SASEGT. V shed 8 bases and J shed 3 bases, with 8 bases lying between them.